This entry features one TCR beta chain sequence. The data are from a study of blood T cell repertoires in COVID-19. CDR1 and CDR2 from the germline V gene are SGDLS and YYNGEE. The CDR3 totals 17 residues. V shed 6 bases and J 0 bases; nucleotides not matched to a gene: 12. Original handling: Estimation of nucleated cell counts was performed using reference gene primer amplification. Produced via immunoSEQ multiplex PCR; TCRdb's table is partial and in-frame only. From that table come the V and J calls and clone size; the DNA was used to work out D and trimming. The sample includes approximately 180,000 clones, over 75% seen only once; the top ten take roughly 1.2%.

The chain employs TRBV9 and TRBJ1-3; 7 bases match TRBD1. This sequence was found in a human donor with acute COVID-19. The donor label of this sample is uncertain. The sequencing input was PBMCs or T cells enriched from blood (not recorded which). The CDR3, as DNA: TGTGCCAGCACACAATCGGGACAGCCAAACTCTGGAAACACCATATATTTT. Translating it yields CASTQSGQPNSGNTIYF. The whole variable domain, remainder taken from reference TRBV9 and TRBJ1-3, is DSGVTQTPKHLITATGQRVTLRCSPRSGDLSVYWYQQSLDQGLQFLIQYYNGEERAKGNILERFSAQQFPDLHSELNLSSLELGDSALYFCASTQSGQPNSGNTIYFGEGSWLTVV.